A selection of T cell receptor beta chains follows, all from one sample in a study of shared clonotypes between healthy human individuals. Here immunoSEQ multiplex PCR was the method, and the copy in TCRdb shows in-frame clones only, minus some. The data contain approximately 2,300,000 clones, approximately 90% of them singletons. Sample: naive CD4+ T cells from PBMCs. These receptors came from a man in his late teens or twenties in good health. Some clones in this sample may be carry-over from other donors' samples. Each CDR3 is given with its conserved first and last residue. The D gene is left open where the match is weak. For some rows the clone size is stated as once, few or many, or as a class when expanded; others skip it.

clone size	D gene	V gene	J gene	CDR3 protein	CDR3 DNA
.	.	TRBV15	TRBJ2-7	CATSRGKQGAYEQYF	TGTGCCACCAGCAGAGGTAAACAGGGTGCCTACGAGCAGTACTTC
.	.	TRBV7-6	TRBJ2-5	CASRLPGGETQYF	TGTGCCAGCAGACTACCTGGGGGGGAGACCCAGTACTTC
.	TRBD1	TRBV11-2	TRBJ2-1	CASTWDRVDNEQFF	TGTGCCAGCACCTGGGACAGGGTCGACAATGAGCAGTTCTTC
.	TRBD1	TRBV5-1	TRBJ1-4	CASSLQGGISTNEKLFF	TGCGCCAGCAGCTTACAGGGGGGAATTTCGACTAATGAAAAACTGTTTTTT
.	.	TRBV5-1	TRBJ1-2	CASSLVAGEYSYGYTF	TGCGCCAGCAGCTTGGTTGCAGGGGAATATAGCTATGGCTACACCTTC
.	.	TRBV5-1	TRBJ2-5	CASAGRPGRETQYF	TGCGCCAGCGCTGGCCGACCGGGGCGGGAGACCCAGTACTTC
.	TRBD2	TRBV4-2	TRBJ2-2	CASSQETSPTGELFF	TGTGCCAGCAGCCAAGAGACTAGCCCCACCGGGGAGCTGTTTTTT
.	TRBD1	TRBV5-4	TRBJ2-3	CASSADRGSDTQYF	TGTGCCAGCAGCGCCGACAGGGGGTCAGATACGCAGTATTTT
once	.	TRBV10-3	TRBJ1-3	CAIFRQGGNTIYF	TGTGCCATATTCAGGCAGGGCGGAAACACCATATATTTT
.	TRBD1	TRBV28	TRBJ1-2	CASSFRDRGFYGYTF	TGTGCCAGCAGTTTCCGGGACAGGGGATTCTATGGCTACACCTTC
.	.	TRBV30	TRBJ1-1	CAWSVGYRVPEAFF	TGTGCCTGGAGTGTAGGGTACAGGGTTCCTGAAGCTTTCTTT
.	.	TRBV20-1	TRBJ2-7	CSASTSREQYF	TGCAGTGCTAGTACCTCGCGCGAGCAGTACTTC
.	TRBD1	TRBV5-5	TRBJ2-7	CASSLAPTGGFEQYF	TGTGCCAGCAGCTTGGCACCGACAGGGGGCTTCGAGCAGTACTTC
.	.	TRBV29-1	TRBJ1-4	CSVDLVGKLFF	TGCAGCGTTGATCTGGTCGGAAAACTGTTTTTT
.	.	TRBV27	TRBJ2-5	CASSPWTVLGPQYF	TGTGCCAGCAGTCCGTGGACGGTACTTGGGCCCCAGTACTTC
.	.	TRBV9	TRBJ1-6	CASSVSGEDPLHF	TGTGCCAGCAGCGTCTCTGGGGAGGATCCCCTCCACTTT
.	.	TRBV10-3	TRBJ1-2	CAISESREAVYGYTF	TGTGCCATCAGTGAGTCTCGAGAAGCGGTCTATGGCTACACCTTC
.	.	TRBV11-3	TRBJ1-4	CASSPGQRENEKLFF	TGTGCCAGCAGCCCCGGACAGCGTGAAAATGAAAAACTGTTTTTT
.	TRBD1	TRBV28	TRBJ1-2	CASSSDRGGGYGYTF	TGTGCCAGCAGTTCCGACAGGGGTGGTGGCTATGGCTACACCTTC
.	.	TRBV9	TRBJ2-3	CASSSTDTQYF	TGTGCCAGCAGTAGCACAGATACGCAGTATTTT
.	.	TRBV6-5	TRBJ2-6	CASLQTGSGANVLTF	TGTGCCAGCCTGCAGACGGGCTCTGGGGCCAACGTCCTGACTTTC
.	.	TRBV2	TRBJ2-2	CASSEVGGVTGELFF	TGTGCCAGCAGTGAAGTGGGCGGGGTCACCGGGGAGCTGTTTTTT
once	TRBD1	TRBV5-1	TRBJ1-4	CASSLAGTGEGKLFF	TGCGCCAGCAGCTTGGCCGGGACAGGGGAGGGAAAACTGTTTTTT
.	.	TRBV11-2	TRBJ1-2	CASSKPNYGYTF	TGTGCCAGCAGCAAGCCTAACTATGGCTACACCTTC
.	.	TRBV5-4	TRBJ2-3	CASSFGGVSTDTQYF	TGTGCCAGCAGCTTTGGCGGGGTGAGCACAGATACGCAGTATTTT
.	TRBD1	TRBV18	TRBJ1-1	CASSPGQGSTEAFF	TGTGCCAGCTCACCGGGACAGGGGAGCACTGAAGCTTTCTTT
.	.	TRBV10-3	TRBJ1-4	CAISERGRDGEKLFF	TGTGCCATCAGTGAGAGGGGCAGGGACGGTGAAAAACTGTTTTTT
.	.	TRBV6-5	TRBJ1-5	CASSYGTGGGPQHF	TGTGCCAGCAGTTACGGCACAGGAGGAGGGCCCCAGCATTTT
.	TRBD1	TRBV5-1	TRBJ1-1	CASSPRTGSYEAFF	TGCGCCAGCAGCCCCCGGACAGGGAGTTATGAAGCTTTCTTT
.	.	TRBV27	TRBJ1-1	CASSLLGGRGIEAFF	TGTGCCAGCAGTTTATTAGGGGGGCGAGGGATTGAAGCTTTCTTT
.	.	TRBV11-3	TRBJ2-2	CASSLGPPGHRSGELFF	TGTGCCAGCAGCTTAGGCCCCCCGGGACACCGATCCGGGGAGCTGTTTTTT
.	TRBD2	TRBV4-3	TRBJ2-3	CASSQTLTSGRTSTDTQYF	TGCGCCAGCAGCCAAACACTCACTAGCGGGAGGACTAGCACAGATACGCAGTATTTT
.	.	TRBV28	TRBJ2-7	CASSPYPQTWNYEQYF	TGTGCCAGCAGTCCGTACCCACAGACCTGGAACTACGAGCAGTACTTC
.	.	TRBV28	TRBJ2-3	CASSLKDTQYF	TGTGCCAGCAGTTTAAAAGATACGCAGTATTTT
once	TRBD2	TRBV5-1	TRBJ2-1	CASSLEVAGAIYNEQFF	TGCGCCAGCAGCTTGGAGGTAGCGGGAGCGATTTACAATGAGCAGTTCTTC
.	TRBD1	TRBV6-5	TRBJ1-3	CASRLTGAGNTIYF	TGTGCCAGCAGATTGACAGGGGCCGGAAACACCATATATTTT
.	TRBD1	TRBV27	TRBJ2-5	CASSSTGSETQYF	TGTGCCAGCAGCTCGACAGGGAGTGAGACCCAGTACTTC
once	TRBD2	TRBV28	TRBJ2-5	CASSSRASGKGGETQYF	TGTGCCAGCAGTAGTCGGGCTAGCGGGAAGGGGGGGGAGACCCAGTACTTC
.	.	TRBV10-3	TRBJ1-1	CAISGRVGTEAFF	TGTGCCATCAGTGGCAGGGTGGGGACTGAAGCTTTCTTT
.	.	TRBV5-1	TRBJ2-3	CASSLTRDGGTDTQYF	TGCGCCAGCAGCTTAACGAGGGACGGTGGCACAGATACGCAGTATTTT
.	TRBD1	TRBV11-1	TRBJ2-7	CASSHRDRGYEQYF	TGTGCCAGCAGCCATCGGGACAGGGGTTACGAGCAGTACTTC
.	.	TRBV5-1	TRBJ2-1	CASSFRSSTYNEQFF	TGCGCCAGCAGCTTTAGGAGCTCAACCTACAATGAGCAGTTCTTC
.	.	TRBV9	TRBJ2-1	CASSPDPSSYNEQFF	TGTGCCAGCAGCCCGGATCCCAGCTCCTACAATGAGCAGTTCTTC
once	.	TRBV21-1	TRBJ2-7	CASSKGTSGDEQYF	TGTGCCAGCAGCAAGGGTACTAGCGGGGACGAGCAGTACTTC
.	.	TRBV28	TRBJ1-5	CASSIRGNQPQHF	TGTGCCAGCAGTATTAGAGGCAATCAGCCCCAGCATTTT
.	.	TRBV5-1	TRBJ1-3	CASSLAAEPGNTIYF	TGCGCCAGCAGCTTGGCGGCGGAGCCGGGAAACACCATATATTTT
once	TRBD1	TRBV7-2	TRBJ1-3	CASSLGQGRNTIYF	TGTGCCAGCAGCTTAGGACAGGGACGGAACACCATATATTTT
.	.	TRBV9	TRBJ1-1	CASSPRGEKDTEAFF	TGTGCCAGCAGCCCACGGGGGGAGAAAGACACTGAAGCTTTCTTT
.	TRBD1	TRBV29-1	TRBJ1-4	CSVRDRDNEKLFF	TGCAGCGTGAGGGACAGAGACAATGAAAAACTGTTTTTT
.	TRBD1	TRBV29-1	TRBJ1-2	CSASTGVEGYTF	TGCAGCGCCTCAACAGGGGTGGAGGGCTACACCTTC
.	.	TRBV28	TRBJ2-7	CASSFGLPSSYEQYF	TGTGCCAGCAGTTTTGGGCTCCCCAGCTCCTACGAGCAGTACTTC
.	.	TRBV28	TRBJ2-1	CASRSNEQFF	TGTGCCAGCCGATCCAATGAGCAGTTCTTC
.	TRBD2	TRBV18	TRBJ2-1	CASSTLAGELEQFF	TGTGCCAGCTCAACGCTAGCGGGAGAGCTTGAGCAGTTCTTC
.	.	TRBV27	TRBJ2-1	CASSSFVVLVNNEQFF	TGTGCCAGCAGTTCTTTCGTAGTGCTCGTCAACAATGAGCAGTTCTTC
.	.	TRBV5-5	TRBJ1-5	CASTEDWGGGQPQHF	TGTGCCAGCACTGAGGATTGGGGGGGCGGTCAGCCCCAGCATTTT
.	.	TRBV6-5	TRBJ2-1	CASSPGARQFF	TGTGCCAGCAGTCCCGGGGCCCGGCAGTTCTTC
few	TRBD1	TRBV30	TRBJ1-1	CAWDRERTTEAFF	TGTGCCTGGGACAGGGAGCGGACCACTGAAGCTTTCTTT
.	.	TRBV11-2	TRBJ2-3	CASSQMGLSRTDTQYF	TGTGCCAGCAGCCAGATGGGACTTTCTCGCACAGATACGCAGTATTTT
.	.	TRBV2	TRBJ1-2	CASSGLDRIGGYTF	TGTGCCAGCAGTGGGCTGGACAGAATTGGTGGCTACACCTTC
.	.	TRBV27	TRBJ2-1	CASSLLVGDEQFF	TGTGCCAGCAGTTTATTAGTGGGCGATGAGCAGTTCTTC